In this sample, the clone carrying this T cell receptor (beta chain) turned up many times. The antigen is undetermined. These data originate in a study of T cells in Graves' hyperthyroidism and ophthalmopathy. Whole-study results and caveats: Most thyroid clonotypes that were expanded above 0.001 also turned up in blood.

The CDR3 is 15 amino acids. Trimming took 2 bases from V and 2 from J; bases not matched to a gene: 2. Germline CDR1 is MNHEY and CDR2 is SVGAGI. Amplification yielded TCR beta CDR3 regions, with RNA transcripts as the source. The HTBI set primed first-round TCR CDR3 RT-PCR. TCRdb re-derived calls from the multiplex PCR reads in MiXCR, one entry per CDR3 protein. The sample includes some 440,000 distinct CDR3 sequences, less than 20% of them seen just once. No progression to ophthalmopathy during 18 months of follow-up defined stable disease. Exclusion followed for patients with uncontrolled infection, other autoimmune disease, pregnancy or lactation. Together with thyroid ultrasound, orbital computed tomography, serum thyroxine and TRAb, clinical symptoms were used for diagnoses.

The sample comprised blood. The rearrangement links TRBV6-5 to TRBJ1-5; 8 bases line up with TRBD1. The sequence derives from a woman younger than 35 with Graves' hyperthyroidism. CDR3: CASSYADRGNQPQHF. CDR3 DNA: TGTGCCAGCAGTTACGCGGACAGGGGCAATCAGCCCCAGCATTTT.